This T cell receptor beta chain was profiled in a study of blood T cell repertoires in COVID-19. As for the study in general: T cells, B-cell-depleted T cells, or PBMCs provided the cDNA or gDNA that served as material.

Trimming pared 8 bases from V and 3 bases from J, leaving 14 bases between. This CDR3 region has 13 residues. The germline gives CDR1 SQVTM, CDR2 ANQGSEA. This table comes from immunoSEQ multiplex PCR, and its TCRdb copy is limited to in-frame clones, with some not included. The data contain approximately 210,000 clones, more than 70% of them singletons. Those enrolled, adults aged roughly 18 to 90 years, came from roughly 22 US areas. Cohort placement rested on clinical history that participants reported themselves. The origin of this receptor is a woman between 18 and 29 years old who had recovered from COVID-19. The chain is built from TRBV29-1 and TRBJ1-5; no clear D gene. Sequencing used PBMCs or T cells enriched from blood (not recorded which). This chain's CDR3 is CSPPSGSNQPQHF. CDR3 bases: TGCAGCCCCCCAAGCGGGTCCAATCAGCCCCAGCATTTT.